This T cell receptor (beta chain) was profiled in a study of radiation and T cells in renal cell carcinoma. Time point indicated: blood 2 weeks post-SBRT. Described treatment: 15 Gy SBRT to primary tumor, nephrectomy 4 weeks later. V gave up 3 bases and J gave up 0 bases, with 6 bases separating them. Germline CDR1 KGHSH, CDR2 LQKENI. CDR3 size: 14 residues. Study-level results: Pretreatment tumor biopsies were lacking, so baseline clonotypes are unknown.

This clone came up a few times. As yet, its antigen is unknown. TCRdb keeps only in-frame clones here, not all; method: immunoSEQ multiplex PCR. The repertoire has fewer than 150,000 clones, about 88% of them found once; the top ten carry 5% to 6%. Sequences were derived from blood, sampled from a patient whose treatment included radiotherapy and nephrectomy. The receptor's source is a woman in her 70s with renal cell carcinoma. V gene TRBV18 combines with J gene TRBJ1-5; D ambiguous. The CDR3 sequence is CASSPGSSNQPQHF. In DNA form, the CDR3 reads TGTGCCAGCTCACCGGGAAGTAGCAATCAGCCCCAGCATTTT.